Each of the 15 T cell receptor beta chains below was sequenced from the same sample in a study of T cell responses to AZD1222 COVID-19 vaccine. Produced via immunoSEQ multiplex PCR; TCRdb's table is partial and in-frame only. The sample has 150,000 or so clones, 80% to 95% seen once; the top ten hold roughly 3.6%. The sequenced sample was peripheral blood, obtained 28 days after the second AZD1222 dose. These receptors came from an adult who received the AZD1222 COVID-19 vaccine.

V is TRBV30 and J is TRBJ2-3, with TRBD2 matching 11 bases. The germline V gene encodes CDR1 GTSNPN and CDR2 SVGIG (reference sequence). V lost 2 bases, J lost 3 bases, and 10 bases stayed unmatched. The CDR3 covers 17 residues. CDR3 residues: CAWSILAGERETDTQYF. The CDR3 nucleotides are TGTGCCTGGAGTATACTAGCGGGAGAGAGGGAAACAGATACGCAGTATTTT. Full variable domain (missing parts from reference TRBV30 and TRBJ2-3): SQTIHQWPATLVQPVGSPLSLECTVEGTSNPNLYWYRQAAGRGLQLLFYSVGIGQISSEVPQNLSASRPQDRQFILSSKKLLLSDSGFYLCAWSILAGERETDTQYFGPGTRLTVL.

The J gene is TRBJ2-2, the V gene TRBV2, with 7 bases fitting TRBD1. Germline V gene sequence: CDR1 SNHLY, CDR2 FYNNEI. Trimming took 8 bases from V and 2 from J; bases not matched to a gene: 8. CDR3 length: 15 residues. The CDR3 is CASEVGTANTGELFF. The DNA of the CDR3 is TGTGCCAGCGAGGTTGGGACAGCTAACACCGGGGAGCTGTTTTTT.

The CDR3 DNA reads as TGTGCCTGGAGCGCGGGCGTGAAGGAGACCCAGTACTTC. Residues: CAWSAGVKETQYF. The V call is TRBV30, the J call TRBJ2-5, with a possible D match to TRBD2 (5 bases). V gave up 3 bases and J gave up 5 bases, with 13 bases separating them. Germline-derived CDR1 and CDR2 are GTSNPN and SVGIG (reference sequence). This CDR3 is built from 13 residues.

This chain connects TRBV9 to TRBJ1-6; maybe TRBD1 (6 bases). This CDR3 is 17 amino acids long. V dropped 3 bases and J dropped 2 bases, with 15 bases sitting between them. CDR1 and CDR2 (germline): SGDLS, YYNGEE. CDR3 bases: TGTGCCAGCAGCGCTTACAGGGAGGAAGCCTATAATTCACCCCTCCACTTT. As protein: CASSAYREEAYNSPLHF.

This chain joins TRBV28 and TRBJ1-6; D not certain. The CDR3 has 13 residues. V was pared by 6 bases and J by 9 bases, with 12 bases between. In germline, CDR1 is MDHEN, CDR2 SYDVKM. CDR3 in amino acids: CASSLGPISPLHF. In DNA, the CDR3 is TGTGCCAGCAGCCTCGGTCCCATTTCACCCCTCCACTTT.

CDR3 protein: CASSFHKDRGEEGYTF. For the CDR3, the DNA is TGTGCCAGCAGTTTCCACAAAGACAGGGGCGAAGAAGGCTACACCTTC. V usage is TRBV6-6 and J usage is TRBJ1-2, with 8 bases identical to TRBD1. Germline V gene data show CDR1 as MNHNY and CDR2 as SVGAGI (reference sequence). Losses at the gene ends were 4 bases for V and 8 bases for J; bases not matched to a gene: 15. The CDR3 spans 16 residues.

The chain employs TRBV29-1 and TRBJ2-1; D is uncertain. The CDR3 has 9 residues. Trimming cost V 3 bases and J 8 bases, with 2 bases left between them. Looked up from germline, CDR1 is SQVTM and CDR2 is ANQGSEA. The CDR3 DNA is TGCAGCGTTGAGGATGAGCAGTTCTTC. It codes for CSVEDEQFF.

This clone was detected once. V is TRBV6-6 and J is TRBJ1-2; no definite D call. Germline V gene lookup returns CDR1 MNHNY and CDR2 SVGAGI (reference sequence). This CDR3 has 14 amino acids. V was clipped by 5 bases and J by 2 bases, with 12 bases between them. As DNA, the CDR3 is TGTGCCAGCAGTCCTAGTCGGGAGAACTATGGCTACACCTTC. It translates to CASSPSRENYGYTF.

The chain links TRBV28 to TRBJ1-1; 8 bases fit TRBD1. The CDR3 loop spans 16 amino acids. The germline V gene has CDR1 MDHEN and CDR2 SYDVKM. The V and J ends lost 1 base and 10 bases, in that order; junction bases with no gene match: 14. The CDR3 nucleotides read TGTGCCAGCAGTTTATCCCCGGGACAGGCCAGGATTGCAGCTTTCTTT. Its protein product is CASSLSPGQARIAAFF.

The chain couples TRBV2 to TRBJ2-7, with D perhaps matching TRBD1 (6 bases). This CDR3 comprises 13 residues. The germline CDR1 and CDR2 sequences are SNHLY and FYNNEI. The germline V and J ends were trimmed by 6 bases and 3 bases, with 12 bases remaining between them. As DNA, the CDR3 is TGTGCCAGCAGGGACAGTGGTGTCTACGAGCAGTACTTC. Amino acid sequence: CASRDSGVYEQYF.

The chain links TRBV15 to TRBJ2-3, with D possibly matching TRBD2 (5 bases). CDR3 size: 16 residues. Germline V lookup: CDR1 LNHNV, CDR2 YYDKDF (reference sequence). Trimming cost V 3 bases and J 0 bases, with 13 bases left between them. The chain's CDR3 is CATSRRGGSSTDTQYF. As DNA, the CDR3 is TGTGCCACCAGCAGGAGAGGCGGGTCTAGCACAGATACGCAGTATTTT.

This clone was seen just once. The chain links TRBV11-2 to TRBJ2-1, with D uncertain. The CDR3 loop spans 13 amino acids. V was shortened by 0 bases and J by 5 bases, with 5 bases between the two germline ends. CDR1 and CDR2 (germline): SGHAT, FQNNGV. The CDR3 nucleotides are TGTGCCAGCAGCTTAGACAGAGACAATGAGCAGTTCTTC. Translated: CASSLDRDNEQFF.

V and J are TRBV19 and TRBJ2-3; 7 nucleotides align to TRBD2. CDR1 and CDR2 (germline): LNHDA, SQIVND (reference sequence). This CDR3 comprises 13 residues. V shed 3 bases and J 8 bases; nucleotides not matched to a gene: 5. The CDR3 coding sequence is TGTGCCAGTAGTATGGGGAGGGTTAGTACGCAGTATTTT. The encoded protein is CASSMGRVSTQYF.

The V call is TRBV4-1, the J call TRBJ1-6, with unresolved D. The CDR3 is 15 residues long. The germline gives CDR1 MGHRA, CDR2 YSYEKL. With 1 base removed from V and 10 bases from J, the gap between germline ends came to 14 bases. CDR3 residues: CASSQGTRRGSPLHF. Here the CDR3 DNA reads TGCGCCAGCAGCCAAGGAACTCGGAGAGGGTCACCCCTCCACTTT.

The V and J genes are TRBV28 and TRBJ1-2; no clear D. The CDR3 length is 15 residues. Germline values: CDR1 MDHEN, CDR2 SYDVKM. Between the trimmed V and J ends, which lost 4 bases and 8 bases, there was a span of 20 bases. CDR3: CASSYRRTGTGGYTF. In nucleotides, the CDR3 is TGTGCCAGCAGTTATCGCCGAACTGGAACTGGGGGCTACACCTTC.